This T cell receptor (beta chain) was obtained from a study of blood T cells in healthy people across ages (dated by TCRdb to the mid-2010s). Turning to the overall study: Template switching captured roughly one uniquely barcoded TCR beta cDNA molecule per two T cells in model experiments. Using deep sequencing normalized with unique cDNA molecular identifiers, the study measured how TCR beta repertoire diversity changes with age. To avoid experimental bias, donors of different ages were distributed randomly across sequencing lanes. For two donors (one aged 18 to 30 and one aged 80 or older), the study analyzed two additional independent replicas of 1 million unique cDNA reads from the same blood draw. Four age groups were formed from the donors: young (average approximately 15 years), middle-aged (around 41), aged (under 70) and long-lived (about 80).

The roughly 39 donors, aged about 6 to 95 years, were systemically healthy Caucasian individuals from Russia. Around 9.8 milliliters of peripheral blood were collected from each donor into EDTA-treated Vacutainer tubes. Ficoll-Paque density-gradient centrifugation was used to isolate PBMCs, with at least 7 million obtained per sample. Total RNA, at least 6 micrograms per sample, was extracted from PBMCs with Trizol reagent. For every donor, an aliquot of PBMCs went through flow cytometry to measure the percentages of naive CD45RAhigh/CD27high T cells. Cut back by 4 bases and 0 bases, the V and J ends lie 10 bases apart. The CDR3 runs 14 residues from the cysteine to the phenylalanine. This entry keeps only the CDR3 DNA: 42 bases, framed from base 1. Points the paper makes about the study in general: Estimates of total diversity based on one million sequenced T cells were regarded as lower bounds and as underestimates. Because profiling used bulk unsorted PBMCs, naive and antigen-experienced compartments could not be compared conclusively. Compared with the aged group, the long-lived group had more naive CD4+ T cells, fewer expanded clones and increased TCR diversity, suggesting age selection. As age increased, observed TCR beta diversity per million T cells dropped in a roughly linear way, and a significant reduction was already evident by age roughly 36. Donor CMV infection status was unknown, potentially confounding age-related changes in expanded clonotypes. The percentage of naive T cells measured by flow cytometry correlated strongly with observed TCR beta diversity.

Regarding this clonotype: Its specific antigen is unknown. No much larger clonotype is one base removed from it; base qualities were not supplied.

Libraries were constructed by 5' RACE. The listed sequencing device is Illumina HiSeq 2500. A second PCR of about 6 to 12 cycles was run with a J-beta primer mix and a sample-barcoded 5' primer. A template-switch 5' adaptor carrying 12 random nucleotides introduced a unique molecular identifier onto each TCR beta cDNA molecule. Each sample yielded at least 3 million CDR3-containing paired-end reads. All of the RNA was converted into first-strand cDNA using the Mint cDNA synthesis kit, with a TRBC-specific oligonucleotide serving as the primer. All cDNA was treated with uracil-DNA glycosylase and then went through a first 18-cycle PCR with the universal primers M1SS and BC2_uni_R. On the authors' methods: For normalization, 1 million high-quality reads were randomly selected from each sample, with every read carrying a distinct molecular identifier. Instead of being binned into consensus sequences, reads with shared molecular identifiers were discarded. MiTCR, set to a Q25 quality threshold and the strictest error-elimination algorithm, was used for CDR3 identification, clonotype clustering and error correction. A nonparametric unseen species model with Euler transformation was used to estimate lower-bound total TCR beta diversity. TCRdb itself trimmed the public reads at Q25 with fastp, ran MiXCR and retained productive beta chains. Rows with a matching CDR3 protein are joined into one entry that keeps the most common DNA and genes. TCRdb, not the original authors, processed these V and J calls. Counted in this sample were more than 1 million distinct CDR3 sequences; 35% to 55% of them appeared once. The ten largest clonotypes hold approximately 20% of the sample.

This TCR was sampled from a woman aged 55 to 70 in good health. Sequencing input: blood. This sequence uses TRBV12-3 or TRBV12-4 and TRBJ2-7; the D segment might be TRBD1 or TRBD2, since each matches 5 bases. The CDR3 has the sequence CASSWGRLSYEQYF. DNA sequence: TGTGCCAGCAGTTGGGGACGGCTCTCCTACGAGCAGTACTTC.